This T cell receptor beta chain was sequenced for a study of graft-versus-host responses after intestinal transplantation. This clone appeared a few times. The repertoire was sequenced with immunoSEQ multiplex PCR; TCRdb's copy has only in-frame clones and lacks some. This sample has 20,000 to 30,000 clones, with approximately 40% found just once. Germline CDR1 is LGHNA and CDR2 is YSLEER. CDR3 length: 16 amino acids. After removal of 0 bases from V and 7 bases from J, the junction contained 7 bases not matched to a gene. This chain joins TRBV4-3 and TRBJ2-7, with 12 bases identical to TRBD2. The sequences come from alloreactive CD4+ T cells from a mixed lymphocyte reaction culture, collected before intestinal transplant. Noted subset: CFSE-low proliferating T cells sorted from roughly 6-day pre-transplant mixed lymphocyte reaction (GvH or HvG direction). This clonotype was obtained from a human patient who received an intestinal transplant. The DNA of the CDR3 is TGCGCCAGCAGCCAAGAGTTCCTAGCGGGGGGGGGTGAGCAGTACTTC. Protein sequence: CASSQEFLAGGGEQYF.